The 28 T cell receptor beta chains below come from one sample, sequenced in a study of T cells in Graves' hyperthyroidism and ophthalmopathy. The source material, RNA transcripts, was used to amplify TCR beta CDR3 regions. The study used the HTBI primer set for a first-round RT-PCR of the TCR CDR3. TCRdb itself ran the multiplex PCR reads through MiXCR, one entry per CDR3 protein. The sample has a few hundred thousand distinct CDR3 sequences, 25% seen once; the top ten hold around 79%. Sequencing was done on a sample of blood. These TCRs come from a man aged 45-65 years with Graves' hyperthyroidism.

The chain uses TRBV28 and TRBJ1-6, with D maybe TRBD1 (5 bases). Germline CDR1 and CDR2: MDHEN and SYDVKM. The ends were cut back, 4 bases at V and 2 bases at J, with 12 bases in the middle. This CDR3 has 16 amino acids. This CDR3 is CASSSGGRAYNSPLHF. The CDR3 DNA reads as TGTGCCAGCAGTTCGGGGGGAAGGGCCTATAATTCACCCCTCCACTTT.

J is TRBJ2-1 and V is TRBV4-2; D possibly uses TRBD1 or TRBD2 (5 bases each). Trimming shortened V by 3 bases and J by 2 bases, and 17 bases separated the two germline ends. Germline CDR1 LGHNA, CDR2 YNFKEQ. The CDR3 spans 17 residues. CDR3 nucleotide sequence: TGTGCCAGCAGCCACGGTGGTATGAGGGGCGCCTACAATGAGCAGTTCTTC. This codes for CASSHGGMRGAYNEQFF.

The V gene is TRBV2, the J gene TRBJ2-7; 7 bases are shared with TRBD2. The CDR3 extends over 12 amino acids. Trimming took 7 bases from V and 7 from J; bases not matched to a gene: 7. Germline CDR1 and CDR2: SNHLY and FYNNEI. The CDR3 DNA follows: TGTGCCAGCACGCGGGAGCTAGGGGAGCAGTACTTC. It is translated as CASTRELGEQYF.

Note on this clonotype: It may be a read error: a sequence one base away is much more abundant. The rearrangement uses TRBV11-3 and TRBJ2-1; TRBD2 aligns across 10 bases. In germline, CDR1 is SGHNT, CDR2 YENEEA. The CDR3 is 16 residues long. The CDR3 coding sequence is TGTGCCAGCAGCGTCGCCGGGACTAGCGAACACAATGAGCAGTCCTTC. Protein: CASSVAGTSEHNEQSF. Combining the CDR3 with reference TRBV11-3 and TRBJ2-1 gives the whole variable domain EAGVVQSPRYKIIEKKQPVAFWCNPISGHNTLYWYLQNLGQGPELLIRYENEEAVDDSQLPKDRFSAERLKGVDSTLKIQPAELGDSAVYLCASSVAGTSEHNEQSFGPGTRLTVL.

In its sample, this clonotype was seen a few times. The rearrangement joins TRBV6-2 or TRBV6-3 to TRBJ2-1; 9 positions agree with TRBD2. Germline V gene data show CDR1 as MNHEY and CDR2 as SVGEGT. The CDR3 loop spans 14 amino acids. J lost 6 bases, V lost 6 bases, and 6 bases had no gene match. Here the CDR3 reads CASRDSGSINEQFF. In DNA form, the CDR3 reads TGTGCCAGCAGGGATAGCGGGAGTATCAATGAGCAGTTCTTC.

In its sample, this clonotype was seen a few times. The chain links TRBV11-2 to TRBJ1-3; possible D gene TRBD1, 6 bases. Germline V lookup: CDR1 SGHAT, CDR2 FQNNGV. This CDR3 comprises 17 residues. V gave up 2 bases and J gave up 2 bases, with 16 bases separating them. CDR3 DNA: TGTGCCAGCAGCTTATCCTCCCCGGACAGAGCTGGAAACACCATATATTTT. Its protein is CASSLSSPDRAGNTIYF.

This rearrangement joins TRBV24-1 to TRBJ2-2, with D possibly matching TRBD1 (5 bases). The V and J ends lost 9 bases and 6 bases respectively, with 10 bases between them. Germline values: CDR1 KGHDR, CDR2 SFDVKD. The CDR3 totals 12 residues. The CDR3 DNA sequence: TGTGCCACCGCAGGGTTTTCCGGGGAGCTGTTTTTT. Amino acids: CATAGFSGELFF.

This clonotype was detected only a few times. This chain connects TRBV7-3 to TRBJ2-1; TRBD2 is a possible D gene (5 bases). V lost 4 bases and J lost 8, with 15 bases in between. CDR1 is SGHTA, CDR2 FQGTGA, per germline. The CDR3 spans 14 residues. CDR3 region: CASSSSLGDHEQFF. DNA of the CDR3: TGTGCCAGCAGCTCCAGTTTGGGAGACCATGAGCAGTTCTTC.

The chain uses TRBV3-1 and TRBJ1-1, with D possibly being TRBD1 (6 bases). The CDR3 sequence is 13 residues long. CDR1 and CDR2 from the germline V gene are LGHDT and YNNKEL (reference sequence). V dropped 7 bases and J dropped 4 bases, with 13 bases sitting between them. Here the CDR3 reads CASKPWGATEAFF. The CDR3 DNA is TGTGCCAGCAAACCCTGGGGGGCCACTGAAGCTTTCTTT. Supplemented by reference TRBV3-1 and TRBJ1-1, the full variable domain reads DTAVSQTPKYLVTQMGNDKSIKCEQNLGHDTMYWYKQDSKKFLKIMFSYNNKELIINETVPNRFSPKSPDKAHLNLHINSLELGDSAVYFCASKPWGATEAFFGQGTRLTVV.

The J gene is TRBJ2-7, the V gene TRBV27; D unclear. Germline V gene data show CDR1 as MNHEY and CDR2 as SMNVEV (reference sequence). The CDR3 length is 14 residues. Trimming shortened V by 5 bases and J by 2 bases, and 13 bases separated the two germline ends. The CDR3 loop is CASSPLLAPYEQYF. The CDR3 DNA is TGTGCCAGCAGTCCCCTCCTTGCACCCTACGAGCAGTACTTC.

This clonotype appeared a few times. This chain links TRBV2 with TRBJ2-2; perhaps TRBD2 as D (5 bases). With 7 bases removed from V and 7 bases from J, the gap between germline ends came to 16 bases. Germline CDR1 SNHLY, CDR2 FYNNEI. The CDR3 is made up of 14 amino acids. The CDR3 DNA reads TGTGCCAGCACGTTCGGGAAGCGCGGCGGGGAGCTGTTTTTT. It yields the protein CASTFGKRGGELFF.

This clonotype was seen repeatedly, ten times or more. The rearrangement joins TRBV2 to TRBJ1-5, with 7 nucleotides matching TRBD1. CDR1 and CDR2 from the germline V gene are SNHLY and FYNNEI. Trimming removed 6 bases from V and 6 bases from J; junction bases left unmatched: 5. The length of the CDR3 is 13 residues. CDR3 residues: CASRSQGVQPQHF. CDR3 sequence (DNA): TGTGCCAGCAGGTCCCAGGGGGTTCAGCCCCAGCATTTT.

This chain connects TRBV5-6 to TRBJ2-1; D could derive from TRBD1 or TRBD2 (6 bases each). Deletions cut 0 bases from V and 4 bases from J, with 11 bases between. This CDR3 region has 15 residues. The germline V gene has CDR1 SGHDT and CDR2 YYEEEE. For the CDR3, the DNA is TGTGCCAGCAGCTTGGGCCTAGGGGGGTACAATGAGCAGTTCTTC. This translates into CASSLGLGGYNEQFF.

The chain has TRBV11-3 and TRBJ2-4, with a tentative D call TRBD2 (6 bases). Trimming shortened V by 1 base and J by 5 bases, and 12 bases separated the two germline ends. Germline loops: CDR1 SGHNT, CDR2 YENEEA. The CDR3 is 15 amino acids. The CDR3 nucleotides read TGTGCCAGCAGCTTAGTGGCCGGGAGCGAAAACATTCAGTACTTC. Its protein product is CASSLVAGSENIQYF. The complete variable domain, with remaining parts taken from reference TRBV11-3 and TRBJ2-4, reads EAGVVQSPRYKIIEKKQPVAFWCNPISGHNTLYWYLQNLGQGPELLIRYENEEAVDDSQLPKDRFSAERLKGVDSTLKIQPAELGDSAVYLCASSLVAGSENIQYFGAGTRLSVL.

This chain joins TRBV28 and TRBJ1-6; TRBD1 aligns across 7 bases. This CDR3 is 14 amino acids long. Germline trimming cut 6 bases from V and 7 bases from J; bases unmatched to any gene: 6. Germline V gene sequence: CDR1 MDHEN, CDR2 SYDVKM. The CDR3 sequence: CASSPGTDNSPLHF. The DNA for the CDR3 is TGTGCCAGCAGCCCCGGGACAGACAATTCACCCCTCCACTTT. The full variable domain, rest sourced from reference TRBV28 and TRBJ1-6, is DVKVTQSSRYLVKRTGEKVFLECVQDMDHENMFWYRQDPGLGLRLIYFSYDVKMKEKGDIPEGYSVSREKKERFSLILESASTNQTSMYLCASSPGTDNSPLHFGNGTRLTVT.

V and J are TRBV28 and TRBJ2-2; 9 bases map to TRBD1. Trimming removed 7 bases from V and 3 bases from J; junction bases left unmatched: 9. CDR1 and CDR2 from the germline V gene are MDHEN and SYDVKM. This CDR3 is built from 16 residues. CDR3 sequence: CASTDSGTGHTGELFF. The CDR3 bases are TGTGCCAGCACCGATTCCGGGACAGGGCACACCGGGGAGCTGTTTTTT. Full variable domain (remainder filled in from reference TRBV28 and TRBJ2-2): DVKVTQSSRYLVKRTGEKVFLECVQDMDHENMFWYRQDPGLGLRLIYFSYDVKMKEKGDIPEGYSVSREKKERFSLILESASTNQTSMYLCASTDSGTGHTGELFFGEGSRLTVL.

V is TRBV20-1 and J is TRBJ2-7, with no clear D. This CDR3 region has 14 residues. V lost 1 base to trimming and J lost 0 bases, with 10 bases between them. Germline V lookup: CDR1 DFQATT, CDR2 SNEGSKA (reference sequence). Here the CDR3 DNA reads TGCAGTGCTAGAGTGCCCAGTCTCTCCTACGAGCAGTACTTC. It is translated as CSARVPSLSYEQYF.

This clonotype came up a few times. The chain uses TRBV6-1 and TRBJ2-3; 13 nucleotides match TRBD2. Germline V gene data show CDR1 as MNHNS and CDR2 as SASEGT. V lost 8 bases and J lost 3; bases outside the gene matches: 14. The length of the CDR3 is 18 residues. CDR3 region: CASAVGPGLAGSTDTQYF. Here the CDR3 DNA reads TGTGCCAGCGCGGTAGGACCGGGACTAGCGGGATCAACAGATACGCAGTATTTT.

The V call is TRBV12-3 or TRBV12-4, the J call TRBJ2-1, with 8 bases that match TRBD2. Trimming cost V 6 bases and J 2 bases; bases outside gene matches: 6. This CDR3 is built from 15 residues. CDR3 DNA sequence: TGTGCCAGCAGATATACCGGGGGGGCCTACAATGAGCAGTTCTTC. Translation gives CASRYTGGAYNEQFF.

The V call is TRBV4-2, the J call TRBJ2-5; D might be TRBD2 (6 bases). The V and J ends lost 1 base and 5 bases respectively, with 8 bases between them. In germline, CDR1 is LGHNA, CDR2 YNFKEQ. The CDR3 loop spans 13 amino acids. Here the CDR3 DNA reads TGTGCCAGCAGCCAAGCCCGGGAGGAGACCCAGTACTTC. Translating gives CASSQAREETQYF.

The CDR3: CSARDWSRVSLEQYF. CDR3 nucleotide sequence: TGCAGTGCTAGAGATTGGAGCAGGGTGTCTTTGGAGCAGTACTTC. V is TRBV20-1 and J is TRBJ2-7, with a tentative D call TRBD1 (5 bases). Trimming left V 0 bases short and J 7 bases short, with 19 bases between. In germline, CDR1 is DFQATT, CDR2 SNEGSKA (reference sequence). The CDR3 is made up of 15 amino acids.

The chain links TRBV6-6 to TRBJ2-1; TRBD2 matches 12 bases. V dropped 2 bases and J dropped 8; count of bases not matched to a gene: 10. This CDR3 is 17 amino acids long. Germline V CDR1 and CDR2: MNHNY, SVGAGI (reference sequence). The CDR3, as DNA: TGTGCCAGCAGTTACACGATCGCTAGCGGGAGGGCCTATGAGCAGTTCTTC. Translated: CASSYTIASGRAYEQFF.

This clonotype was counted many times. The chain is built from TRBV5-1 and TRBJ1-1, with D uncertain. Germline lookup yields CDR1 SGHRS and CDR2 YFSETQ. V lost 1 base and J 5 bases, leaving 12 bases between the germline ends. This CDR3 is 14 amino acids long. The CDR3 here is CASSLSGSGTEAFF. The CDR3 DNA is TGCGCCAGCAGCTTGTCCGGGTCGGGGACTGAAGCTTTCTTT.

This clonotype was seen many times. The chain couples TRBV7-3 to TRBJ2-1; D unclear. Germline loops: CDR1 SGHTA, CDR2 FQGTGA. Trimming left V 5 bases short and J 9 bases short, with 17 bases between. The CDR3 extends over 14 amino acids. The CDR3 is CASSPVGSSGEQFF. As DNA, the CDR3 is TGTGCCAGCAGCCCTGTCGGGTCTAGTGGTGAGCAGTTCTTC. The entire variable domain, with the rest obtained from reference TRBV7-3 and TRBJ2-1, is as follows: GAGVSQTPSNKVTEKGKYVELRCDPISGHTALYWYRQSLGQGPEFLIYFQGTGAADDSGLPNDRFFAVRPEGSVSTLKIQRTERGDSAVYLCASSPVGSSGEQFFGPGTRLTVL.

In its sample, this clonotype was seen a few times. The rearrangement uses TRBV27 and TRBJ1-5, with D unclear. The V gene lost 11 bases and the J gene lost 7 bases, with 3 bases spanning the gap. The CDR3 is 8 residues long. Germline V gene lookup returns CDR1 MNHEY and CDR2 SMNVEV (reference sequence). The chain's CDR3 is CAPQPQHF. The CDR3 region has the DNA TGTGCCCCGCAGCCCCAGCATTTT.

In DNA form, the CDR3 reads TGTGCCAGCGGGTTCCGCTACGAGCAGTACTTC. It encodes CASGFRYEQYF. The chain is built from TRBV6-1 and TRBJ2-7, with unresolved D. The V end was cut by 8 bases, the J end by 3 bases, with 8 bases between. CDR3 length: 11 residues. Germline V gene sequence: CDR1 MNHNS, CDR2 SASEGT.

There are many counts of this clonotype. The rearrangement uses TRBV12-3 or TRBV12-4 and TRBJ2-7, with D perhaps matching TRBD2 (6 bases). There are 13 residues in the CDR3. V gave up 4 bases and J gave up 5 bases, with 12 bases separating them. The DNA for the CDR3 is TGTGCCAGCAGTTACCCAGGAGGGCACGAGCAGTACTTC. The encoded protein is CASSYPGGHEQYF.

The CDR3 is CSVSGTSGSNTGELFF. The CDR3 DNA reads TGCAGCGTCTCCGGGACTAGCGGGTCGAACACCGGGGAGCTGTTTTTT. The rearrangement links TRBV29-1 to TRBJ2-2; 12 nucleotides agree with TRBD2. Germline-derived CDR1 and CDR2 are SQVTM and ANQGSEA. The CDR3 is 16 residues long. Trimming removed 6 bases from V and 0 bases from J; junction bases left unmatched: 5.